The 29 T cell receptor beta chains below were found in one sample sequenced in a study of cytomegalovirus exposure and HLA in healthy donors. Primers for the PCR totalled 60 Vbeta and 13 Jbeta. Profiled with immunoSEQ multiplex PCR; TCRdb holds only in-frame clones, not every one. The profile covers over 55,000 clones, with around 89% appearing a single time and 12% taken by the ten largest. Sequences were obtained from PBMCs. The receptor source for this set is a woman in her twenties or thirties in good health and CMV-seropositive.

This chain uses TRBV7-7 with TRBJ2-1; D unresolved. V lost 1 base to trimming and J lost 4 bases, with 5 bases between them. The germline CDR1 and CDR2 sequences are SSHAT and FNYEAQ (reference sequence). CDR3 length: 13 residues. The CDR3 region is CASSLVQYNEQFF. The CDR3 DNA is TGTGCCAGCAGCTTAGTCCAGTACAATGAGCAGTTCTTC.

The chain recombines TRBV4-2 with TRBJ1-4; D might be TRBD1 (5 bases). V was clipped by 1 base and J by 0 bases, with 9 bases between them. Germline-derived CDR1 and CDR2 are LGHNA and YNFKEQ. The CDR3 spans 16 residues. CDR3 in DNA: TGTGCCAGCAGCCAAGGGCAGACAGCAACTAATGAAAAACTGTTTTTT. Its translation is CASSQGQTATNEKLFF.

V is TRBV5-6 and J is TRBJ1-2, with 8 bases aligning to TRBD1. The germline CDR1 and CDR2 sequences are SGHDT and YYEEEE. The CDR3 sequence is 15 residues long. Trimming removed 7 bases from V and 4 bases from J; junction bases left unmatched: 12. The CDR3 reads CASAWGRQGIYGYTF. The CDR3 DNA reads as TGTGCCAGCGCCTGGGGGAGACAGGGGATCTATGGCTACACCTTC.

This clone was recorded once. The CDR3 reads CASSQGPISAGGGGNEQFF. The CDR3 DNA reads as TGCGCCAGCAGCCAAGGTCCAATTTCCGCGGGAGGCGGGGGAAATGAGCAGTTCTTC. The chain uses TRBV4-1 and TRBJ2-1, with 8 bases aligning to TRBD2. The CDR3 runs 19 residues. Germline values: CDR1 MGHRA, CDR2 YSYEKL. The ends lost 1 base at V and 7 bases at J; junction bases unmatched: 18.

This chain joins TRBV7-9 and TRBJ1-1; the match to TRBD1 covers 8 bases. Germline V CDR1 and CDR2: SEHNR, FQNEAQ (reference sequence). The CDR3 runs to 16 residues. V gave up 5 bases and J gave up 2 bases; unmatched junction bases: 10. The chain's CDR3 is CASSRTGGAINTEAFF. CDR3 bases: TGTGCCAGCAGCCGCACAGGGGGAGCCATAAACACTGAAGCTTTCTTT. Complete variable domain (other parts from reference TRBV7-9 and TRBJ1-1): DTGVSQNPRHKITKRGQNVTFRCDPISEHNRLYWYRQTLGQGPEFLTYFQNEAQLEKSRLLSDRFSAERPKGSFSTLEIQRTEQGDSAMYLCASSRTGGAINTEAFFGQGTRLTVV.

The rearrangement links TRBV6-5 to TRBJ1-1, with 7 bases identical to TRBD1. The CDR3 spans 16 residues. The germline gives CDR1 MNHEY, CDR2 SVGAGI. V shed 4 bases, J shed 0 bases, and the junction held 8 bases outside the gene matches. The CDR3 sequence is CASSLGQVFVNTEAFF. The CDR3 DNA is TGTGCCAGCAGTTTAGGACAGGTATTTGTGAACACTGAAGCTTTCTTT.

For the CDR3, the DNA is TGTGCCAGCAGGGGGGACACGTCCTACGAGCAGTACTTC. Translation gives CASRGDTSYEQYF. The chain couples TRBV2 to TRBJ2-7; maybe TRBD1 (6 bases). This CDR3 comprises 13 residues. Trimming cost V 6 bases and J 1 base, with 10 bases left between them. Germline CDR1 SNHLY, CDR2 FYNNEI.

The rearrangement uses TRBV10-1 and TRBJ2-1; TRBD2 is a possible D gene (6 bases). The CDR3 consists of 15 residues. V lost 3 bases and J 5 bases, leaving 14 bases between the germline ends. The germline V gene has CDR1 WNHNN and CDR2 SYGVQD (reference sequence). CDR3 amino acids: CASSESGSHHNEQFF. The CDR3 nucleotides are TGCGCCAGCAGTGAATCCGGGAGTCATCACAATGAGCAGTTCTTC.

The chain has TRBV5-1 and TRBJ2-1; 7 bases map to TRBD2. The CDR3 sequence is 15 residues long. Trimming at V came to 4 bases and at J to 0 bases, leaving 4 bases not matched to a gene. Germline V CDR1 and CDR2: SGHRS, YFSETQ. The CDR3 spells CASSLAANSYNEQFF. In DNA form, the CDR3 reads TGCGCCAGCAGCCTAGCGGCGAACTCCTACAATGAGCAGTTCTTC.

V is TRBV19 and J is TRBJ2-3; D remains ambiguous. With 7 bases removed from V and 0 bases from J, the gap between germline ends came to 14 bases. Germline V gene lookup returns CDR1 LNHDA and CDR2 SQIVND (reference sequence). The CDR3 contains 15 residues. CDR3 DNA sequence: TGTGCCAGTAATATCCGTATTTCTAGCACAGATACGCAGTATTTT. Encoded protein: CASNIRISSTDTQYF.

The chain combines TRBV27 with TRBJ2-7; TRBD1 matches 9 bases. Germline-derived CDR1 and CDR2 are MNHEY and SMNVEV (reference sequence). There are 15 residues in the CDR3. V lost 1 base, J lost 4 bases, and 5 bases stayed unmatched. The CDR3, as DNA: TGTGCCAGCAGTTTATGGGGACAGGGCGGGTACGAGCAGTACTTC. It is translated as CASSLWGQGGYEQYF.

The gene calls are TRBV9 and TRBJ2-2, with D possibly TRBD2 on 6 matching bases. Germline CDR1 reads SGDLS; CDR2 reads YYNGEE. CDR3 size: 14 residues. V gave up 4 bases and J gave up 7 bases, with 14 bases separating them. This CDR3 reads CASSLRGSGGELFF. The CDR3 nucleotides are TGTGCCAGCAGCCTCAGAGGTAGCGGCGGGGAGCTGTTTTTT.

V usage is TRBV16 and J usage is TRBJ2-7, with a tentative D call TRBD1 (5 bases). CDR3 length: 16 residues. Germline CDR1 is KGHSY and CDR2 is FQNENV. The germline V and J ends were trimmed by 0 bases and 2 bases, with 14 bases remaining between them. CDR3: CASSQSPSDIAYEQYF. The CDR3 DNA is TGTGCCAGCAGCCAATCTCCATCGGACATAGCCTACGAGCAGTACTTC.

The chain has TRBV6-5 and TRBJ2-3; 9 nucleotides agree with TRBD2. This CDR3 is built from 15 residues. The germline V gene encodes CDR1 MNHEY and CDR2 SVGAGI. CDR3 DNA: TGTGCGTCCCGGACTAGCGACCTGTACACAGATACGCAGTATTTT. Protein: CASRTSDLYTDTQYF.

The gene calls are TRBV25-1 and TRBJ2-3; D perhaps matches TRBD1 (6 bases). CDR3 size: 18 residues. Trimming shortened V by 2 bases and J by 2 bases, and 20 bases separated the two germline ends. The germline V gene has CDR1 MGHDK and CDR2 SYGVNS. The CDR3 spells CASSEANDGTLSTDTQYF. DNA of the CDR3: TGTGCCAGCAGTGAAGCCAACGACGGGACACTTTCCACAGATACGCAGTATTTT.

CDR3 sequence reads: CATSRVRTGDSPLHF. The CDR3 bases are TGTGCCACCAGCAGAGTTAGGACAGGGGATTCACCCCTCCACTTT. The chain combines TRBV15 with TRBJ1-6, with 9 bases fitting TRBD1. V gave up 1 base and J gave up 8 bases; unmatched junction bases: 3. CDR3 length: 15 amino acids. Germline V gene lookup returns CDR1 LNHNV and CDR2 YYDKDF (reference sequence).

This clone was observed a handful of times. The DNA for the CDR3 is TGTGCCAGCAGCTTAGTATCCTGGCAGGGGACCAATCAGCCCCAGCATTTT. This encodes CASSLVSWQGTNQPQHF. The V call is TRBV7-8, the J call TRBJ1-5; D possibly corresponds to TRBD1 (6 bases). CDR3 length equals 17 residues. Germline V gene sequence: CDR1 SGHVS, CDR2 FQNEAQ. The germline V and J ends were trimmed by 1 base and 3 bases, with 16 bases remaining between them.

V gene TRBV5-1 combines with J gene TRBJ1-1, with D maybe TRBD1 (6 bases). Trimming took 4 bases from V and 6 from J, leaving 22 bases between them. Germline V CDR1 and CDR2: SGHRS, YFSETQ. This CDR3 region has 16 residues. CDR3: CASSKQGPARAAEAFF. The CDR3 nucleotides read TGCGCCAGCAGCAAACAGGGCCCTGCCAGAGCGGCTGAAGCTTTCTTT.

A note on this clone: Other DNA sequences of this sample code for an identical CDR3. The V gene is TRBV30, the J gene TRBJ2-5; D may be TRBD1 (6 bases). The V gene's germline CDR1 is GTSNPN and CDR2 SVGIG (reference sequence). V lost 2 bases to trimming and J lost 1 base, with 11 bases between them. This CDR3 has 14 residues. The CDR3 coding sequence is TGTGCCTGGAGTCTGACAGGAGGCCAAGAGACCCAGTACTTC. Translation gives CAWSLTGGQETQYF.

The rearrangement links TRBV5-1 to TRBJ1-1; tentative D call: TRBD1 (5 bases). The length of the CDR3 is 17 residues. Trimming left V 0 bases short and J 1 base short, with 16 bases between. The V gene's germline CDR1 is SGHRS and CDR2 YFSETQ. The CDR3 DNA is TGCGCCAGCAGCTTGGGCTTGGGGGGTCGGGGGAACACTGAAGCTTTCTTT. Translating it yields CASSLGLGGRGNTEAFF.

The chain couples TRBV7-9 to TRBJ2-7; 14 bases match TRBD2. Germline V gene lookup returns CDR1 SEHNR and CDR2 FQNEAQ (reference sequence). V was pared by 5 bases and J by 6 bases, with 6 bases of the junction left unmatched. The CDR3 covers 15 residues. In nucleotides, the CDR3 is TGTGCCAGCAGCCTACCGGGACTAGCGGGAGCCGAGCAGTACTTC. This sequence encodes CASSLPGLAGAEQYF.

The DNA of the CDR3 is TGCAGTGCTAGAACTAGCTACGAGCAGTACTTC. Amino acids: CSARTSYEQYF. V and J are TRBV20-1 and TRBJ2-7, with D maybe TRBD2 (5 bases). Trimming stripped 2 bases from V and 3 bases from J, with 5 bases between. The germline V gene encodes CDR1 DFQATT and CDR2 SNEGSKA (reference sequence). CDR3 length equals 11 residues.

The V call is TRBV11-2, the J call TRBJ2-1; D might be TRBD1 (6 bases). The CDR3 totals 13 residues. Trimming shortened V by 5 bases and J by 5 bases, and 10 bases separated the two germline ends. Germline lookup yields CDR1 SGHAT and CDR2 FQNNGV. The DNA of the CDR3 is TGTGCCAGCAGCATCTCAGGGGACAATGAGCAGTTCTTC. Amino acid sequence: CASSISGDNEQFF.

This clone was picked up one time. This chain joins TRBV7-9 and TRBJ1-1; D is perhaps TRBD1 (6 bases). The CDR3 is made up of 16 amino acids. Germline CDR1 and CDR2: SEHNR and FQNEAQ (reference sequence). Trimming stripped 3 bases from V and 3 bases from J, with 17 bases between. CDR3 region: CASSFRTGKADTEAFF. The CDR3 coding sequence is TGTGCCAGCAGCTTCAGAACAGGGAAGGCGGACACTGAAGCTTTCTTT.

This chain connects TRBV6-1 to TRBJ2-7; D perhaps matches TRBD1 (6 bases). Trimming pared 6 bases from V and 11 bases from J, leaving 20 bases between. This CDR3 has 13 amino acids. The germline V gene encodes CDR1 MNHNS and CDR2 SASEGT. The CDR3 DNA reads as TGTGCCAGCAGGACCTCCCGGGACACCGATAAGTACTTC. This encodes CASRTSRDTDKYF.

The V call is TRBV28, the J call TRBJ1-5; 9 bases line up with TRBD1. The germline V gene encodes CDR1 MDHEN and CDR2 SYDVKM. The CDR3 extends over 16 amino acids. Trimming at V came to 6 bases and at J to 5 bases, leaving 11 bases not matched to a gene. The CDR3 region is CASRPSGQGPDQPQHF. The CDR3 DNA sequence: TGTGCCAGCAGGCCGTCCGGACAGGGGCCCGATCAGCCCCAGCATTTT. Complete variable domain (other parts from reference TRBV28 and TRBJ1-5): DVKVTQSSRYLVKRTGEKVFLECVQDMDHENMFWYRQDPGLGLRLIYFSYDVKMKEKGDIPEGYSVSREKKERFSLILESASTNQTSMYLCASRPSGQGPDQPQHFGDGTRLSIL.

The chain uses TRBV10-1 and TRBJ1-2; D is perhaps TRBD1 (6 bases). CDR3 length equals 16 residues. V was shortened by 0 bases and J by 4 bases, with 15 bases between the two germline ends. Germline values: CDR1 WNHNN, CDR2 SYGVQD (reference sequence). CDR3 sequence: CASSESSLGGAYGYTF. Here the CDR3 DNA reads TGCGCCAGCAGTGAGTCGAGCCTCGGGGGGGCCTATGGCTACACCTTC.

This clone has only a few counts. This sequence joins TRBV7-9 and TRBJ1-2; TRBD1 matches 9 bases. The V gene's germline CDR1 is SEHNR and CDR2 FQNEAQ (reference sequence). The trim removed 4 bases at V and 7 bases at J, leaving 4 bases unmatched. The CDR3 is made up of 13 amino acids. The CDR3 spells CASSWGQGGGYTF. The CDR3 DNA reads TGTGCCAGCAGCTGGGGACAGGGAGGTGGCTACACCTTC.

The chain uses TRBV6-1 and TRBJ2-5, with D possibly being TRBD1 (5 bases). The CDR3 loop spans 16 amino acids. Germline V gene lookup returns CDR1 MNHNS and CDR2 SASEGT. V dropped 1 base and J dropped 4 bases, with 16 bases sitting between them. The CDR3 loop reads CASSEGQGSLGETQYF. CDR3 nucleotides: TGTGCCAGCAGTGAAGGGCAGGGCAGTTTGGGAGAGACCCAGTACTTC.